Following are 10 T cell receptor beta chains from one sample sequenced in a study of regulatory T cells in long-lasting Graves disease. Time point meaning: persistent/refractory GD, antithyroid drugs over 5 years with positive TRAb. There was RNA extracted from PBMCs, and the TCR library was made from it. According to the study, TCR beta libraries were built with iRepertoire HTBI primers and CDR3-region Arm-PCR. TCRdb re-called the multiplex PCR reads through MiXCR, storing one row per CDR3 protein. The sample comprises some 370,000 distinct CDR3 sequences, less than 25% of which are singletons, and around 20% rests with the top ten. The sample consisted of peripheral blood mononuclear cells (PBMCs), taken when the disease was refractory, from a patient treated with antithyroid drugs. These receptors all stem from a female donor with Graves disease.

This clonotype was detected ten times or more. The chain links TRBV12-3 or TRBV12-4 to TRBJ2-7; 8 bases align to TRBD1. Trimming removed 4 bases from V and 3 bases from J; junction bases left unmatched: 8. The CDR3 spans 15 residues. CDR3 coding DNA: TGTGCCAGCAGTTCCGGTTGGACAGGGATCTACGAGCAGTACTTC. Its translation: CASSSGWTGIYEQYF.

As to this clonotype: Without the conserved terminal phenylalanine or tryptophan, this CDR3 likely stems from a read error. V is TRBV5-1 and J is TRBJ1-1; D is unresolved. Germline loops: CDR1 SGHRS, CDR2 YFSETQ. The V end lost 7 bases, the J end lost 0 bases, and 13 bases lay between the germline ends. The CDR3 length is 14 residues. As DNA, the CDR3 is TGCGCCAGCCGGAGGGCGGGCATGAACACTGAAGCTTTCCTT. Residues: CASRRAGMNTEAFL.

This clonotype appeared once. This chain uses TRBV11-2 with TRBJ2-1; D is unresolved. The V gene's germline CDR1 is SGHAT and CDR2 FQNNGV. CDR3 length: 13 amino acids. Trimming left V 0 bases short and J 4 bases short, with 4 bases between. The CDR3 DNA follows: TGTGCCAGCAGCTTAGAACAGTACAATGAGCAGTTCTTC. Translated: CASSLEQYNEQFF.

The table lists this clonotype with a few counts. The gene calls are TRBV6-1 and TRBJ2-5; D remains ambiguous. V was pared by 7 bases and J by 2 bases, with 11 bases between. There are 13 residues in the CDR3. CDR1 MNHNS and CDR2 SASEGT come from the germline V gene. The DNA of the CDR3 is TGTGCCAGCAAACGACCGCTACAAGAGACCCAGTACTTC. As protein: CASKRPLQETQYF.

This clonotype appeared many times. CDR3 bases: TGCAGTGCTATCCCCGGGGACCGGGTTTTGATCGGAGCTTTCTTT. It is translated as CSAIPGDRVLIGAFF. The chain has TRBV20-1 and TRBJ1-1, with a possible D match to TRBD1 (5 bases). Trimming stripped 4 bases from V and 10 bases from J, with 25 bases between. This CDR3 region has 15 residues. Germline V lookup: CDR1 DFQATT, CDR2 SNEGSKA (reference sequence).

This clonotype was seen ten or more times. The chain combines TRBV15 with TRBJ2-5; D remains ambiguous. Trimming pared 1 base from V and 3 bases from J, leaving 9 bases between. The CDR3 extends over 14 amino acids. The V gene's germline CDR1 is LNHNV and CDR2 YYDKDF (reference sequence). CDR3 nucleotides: TGTGCCACCAGCAGAGTTGGCAGAGAAGAGACCCAGTACTTC. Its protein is CATSRVGREETQYF. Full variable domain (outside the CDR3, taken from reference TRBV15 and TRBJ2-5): DAMVIQNPRYQVTQFGKPVTLSCSQTLNHNVMYWYQQKSSQAPKLLFHYYDKDFNNEADTPDNFQSRRPNTSFCFLDIRSPGLGDTAMYLCATSRVGREETQYFGPGTRLLVL.

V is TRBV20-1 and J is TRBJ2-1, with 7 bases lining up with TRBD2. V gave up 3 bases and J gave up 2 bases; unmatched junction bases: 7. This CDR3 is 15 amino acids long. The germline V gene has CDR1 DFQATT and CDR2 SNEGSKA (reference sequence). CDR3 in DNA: TGCAGTGCTAGTTTGGGGGAGGGCCCCTACAATGAGCAGTTCTTC. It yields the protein CSASLGEGPYNEQFF.

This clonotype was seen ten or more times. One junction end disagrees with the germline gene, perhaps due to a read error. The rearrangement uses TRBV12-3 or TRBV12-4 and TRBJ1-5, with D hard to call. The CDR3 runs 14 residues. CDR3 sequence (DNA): TGTGCCAGCAGCTTAGCAGATAGCAATCAGCCCCAGCATTTT. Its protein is CASSLADSNQPQHF.

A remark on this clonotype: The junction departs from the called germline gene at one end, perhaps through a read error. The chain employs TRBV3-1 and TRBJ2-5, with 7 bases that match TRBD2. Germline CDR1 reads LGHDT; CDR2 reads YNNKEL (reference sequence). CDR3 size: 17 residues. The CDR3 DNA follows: TGTGCCAGCAGCCAAGGGGAGAGGCGGGAGTTCGGGGAGACCCAGTGCTTC. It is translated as CASSQGERREFGETQCF.

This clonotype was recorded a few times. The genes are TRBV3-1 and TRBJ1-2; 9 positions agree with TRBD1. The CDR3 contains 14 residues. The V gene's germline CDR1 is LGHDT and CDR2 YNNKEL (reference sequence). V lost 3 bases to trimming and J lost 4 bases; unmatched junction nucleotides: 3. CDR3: CASSQVDRGYGYTF. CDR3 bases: TGTGCCAGCAGCCAGGTGGACAGGGGCTATGGCTACACCTTC.